Listed here are 5 T cell receptor beta chains from one sample, sequenced in a study of T cell responses to AZD1222 COVID-19 vaccine. Measured with immunoSEQ multiplex PCR; TCRdb has only the in-frame clones, and not every one. The sample contains over 100,000 clones, about 88% of which appear only once. Sequenced material: peripheral blood, taken on day 0 of AZD1222 vaccination. All receptors come from an adult in good health.

The rearrangement links TRBV11-3 to TRBJ1-4; TRBD1 matches at 8 bases. CDR1 is SGHNT, CDR2 YENEEA, per germline. Germline trimming cut 0 bases from V and 5 bases from J; bases unmatched to any gene: 11. CDR3 length: 18 residues. This CDR3 is CASSLDSGQGPFNEKLFF. CDR3 coding DNA: TGTGCCAGCAGCTTAGATTCCGGACAGGGCCCATTCAATGAAAAACTGTTTTTT.

The CDR3 protein is CASSYSRGVFQPQHF. The CDR3, as DNA: TGTGCCAGCAGTTACTCGAGGGGGGTATTTCAGCCCCAGCATTTT. The V and J genes are TRBV6-2 or TRBV6-3 and TRBJ1-5; D possibly corresponds to TRBD1 (6 bases). This CDR3 contains 15 residues. V was shortened by 0 bases and J by 6 bases, with 12 bases between the two germline ends. Germline V lookup: CDR1 MNHEY, CDR2 SVGEGT.

The chain carries TRBV5-1 and TRBJ1-1; no clear D gene. V was shortened by 1 base and J by 1 base, with 11 bases between the two germline ends. This CDR3 region has 15 residues. Germline CDR1 and CDR2: SGHRS and YFSETQ. Here the CDR3 reads CASSLMGVGNTEAFF. The CDR3 DNA sequence: TGCGCCAGCAGCTTGATGGGTGTGGGGAACACTGAAGCTTTCTTT.

This clone was seen more than once but under ten times. The genes are TRBV20-1 and TRBJ2-7; D may be TRBD2 (5 bases). V was pared by 6 bases and J by 3 bases, with 9 bases between. Looked up from germline, CDR1 is DFQATT and CDR2 is SNEGSKA (reference sequence). The CDR3 has 11 residues. CDR3 loop: CSAPGIYEQYF. CDR3 nucleotides: TGCAGTGCCCCGGGAATCTACGAGCAGTACTTC.

CDR3 sequence: CASSQPLGATNEKLFF. As DNA, the CDR3 is TGTGCCAGTAGTCAACCCCTCGGAGCAACTAATGAAAAACTGTTTTTT. This chain connects TRBV19 to TRBJ1-4, with D unresolved. Germline V gene data show CDR1 as LNHDA and CDR2 as SQIVND (reference sequence). The ends were cut back, 5 bases at V and 0 bases at J, with 13 bases in the middle. The CDR3 is 16 residues long.